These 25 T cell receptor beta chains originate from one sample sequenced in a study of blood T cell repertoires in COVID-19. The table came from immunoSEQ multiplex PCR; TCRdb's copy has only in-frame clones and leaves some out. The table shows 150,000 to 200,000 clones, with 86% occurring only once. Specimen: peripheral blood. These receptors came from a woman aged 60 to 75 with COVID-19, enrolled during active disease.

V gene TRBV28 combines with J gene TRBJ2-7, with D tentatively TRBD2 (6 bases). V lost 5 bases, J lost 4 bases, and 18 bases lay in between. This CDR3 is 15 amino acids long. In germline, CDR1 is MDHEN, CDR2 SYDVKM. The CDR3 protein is CASSPISGRPYEQYF. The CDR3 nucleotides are TGTGCCAGCAGTCCGATCTCGGGGAGGCCGTACGAGCAGTACTTC.

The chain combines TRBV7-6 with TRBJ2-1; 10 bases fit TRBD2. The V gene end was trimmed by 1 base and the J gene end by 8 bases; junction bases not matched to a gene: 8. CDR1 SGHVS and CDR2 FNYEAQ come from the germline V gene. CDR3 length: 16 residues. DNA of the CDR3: TGTGCCAGCAGCTTAGGTCTAGCGGGAGATGGGTATGAGCAGTTCTTC. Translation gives CASSLGLAGDGYEQFF. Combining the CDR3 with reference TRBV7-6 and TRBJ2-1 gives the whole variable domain GAGVSQSPRYKVTKRGQDVALRCDPISGHVSLYWYRQALGQGPEFLTYFNYEAQQDKSGLPNDRFSAERPEGSISTLTIQRTEQRDSAMYRCASSLGLAGDGYEQFFGPGTRLTVL.

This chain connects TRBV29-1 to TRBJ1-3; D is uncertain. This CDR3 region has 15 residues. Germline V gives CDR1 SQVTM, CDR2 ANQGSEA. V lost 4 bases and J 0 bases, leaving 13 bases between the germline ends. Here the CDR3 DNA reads TGCAGCGTTGGGCCAGAGGGATCCTCTGGAAACACCATATATTTT. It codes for CSVGPEGSSGNTIYF.

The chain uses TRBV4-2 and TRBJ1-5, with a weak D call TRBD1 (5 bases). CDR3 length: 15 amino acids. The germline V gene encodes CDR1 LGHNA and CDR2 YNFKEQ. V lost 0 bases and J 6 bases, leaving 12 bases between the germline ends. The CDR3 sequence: CASSQEPGNGQPQHF. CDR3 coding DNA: TGTGCCAGCAGCCAAGAACCAGGGAATGGTCAGCCCCAGCATTTT.

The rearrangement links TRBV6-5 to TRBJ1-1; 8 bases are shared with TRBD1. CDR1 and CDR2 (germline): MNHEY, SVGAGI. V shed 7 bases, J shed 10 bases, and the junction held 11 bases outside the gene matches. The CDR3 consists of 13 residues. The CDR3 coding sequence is TGTGCCAGCAAAGGAACCAGGGGGCTGGGAGCTTTCTTT. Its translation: CASKGTRGLGAFF.

The CDR3 DNA reads as TGTGCCAGCAGTCGACTAGCGAAAAGCACAGATACGCAGTATTTT. Translation gives CASSRLAKSTDTQYF. This sequence joins TRBV6-5 and TRBJ2-3; TRBD2 matches 8 bases. The CDR3 is made up of 15 amino acids. V gave up 5 bases and J gave up 0 bases; unmatched junction bases: 4. Germline CDR1 reads MNHEY; CDR2 reads SVGAGI.

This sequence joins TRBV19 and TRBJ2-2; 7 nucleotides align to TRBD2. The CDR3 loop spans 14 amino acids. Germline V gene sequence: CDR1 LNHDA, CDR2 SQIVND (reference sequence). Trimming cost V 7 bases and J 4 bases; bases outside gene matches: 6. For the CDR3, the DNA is TGTGCCAGTACGGCCCTAGCGGTCACCGGGGAGCTGTTTTTT. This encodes CASTALAVTGELFF.

DNA of the CDR3: TGTGCCAGCAGCGTAGGGAGCCTGAGGGAGTGGGAAGAGACCCAGTACTTC. Translated, it gives CASSVGSLREWEETQYF. This rearrangement joins TRBV9 to TRBJ2-5; D perhaps matches TRBD2 (5 bases). The CDR3 totals 17 residues. Germline V CDR1 and CDR2: SGDLS, YYNGEE. Between the trimmed V and J ends, which lost 0 bases and 3 bases, there was a span of 18 bases.

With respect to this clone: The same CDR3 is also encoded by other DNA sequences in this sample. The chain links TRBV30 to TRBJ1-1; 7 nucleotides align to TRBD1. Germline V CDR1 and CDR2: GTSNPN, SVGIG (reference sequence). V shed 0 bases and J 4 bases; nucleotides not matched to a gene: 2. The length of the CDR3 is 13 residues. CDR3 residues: CAWSVRTGTEAFF. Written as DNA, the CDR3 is TGTGCCTGGAGTGTACGGACAGGCACTGAAGCTTTCTTT.

CDR3 sequence reads: CASRWGLAQRITDTQYF. As DNA, the CDR3 is TGTGCCAGCAGATGGGGACTAGCGCAACGGATCACAGATACGCAGTATTTT. V usage is TRBV11-2 and J usage is TRBJ2-3, with 10 bases that match TRBD2. The CDR3 covers 17 residues. V shed 6 bases, J shed 2 bases, and the junction held 11 bases outside the gene matches. CDR1 and CDR2 from the germline V gene are SGHAT and FQNNGV. The full variable domain, completed using reference TRBV11-2 and TRBJ2-3, is EAGVAQSPRYKIIEKRQSVAFWCNPISGHATLYWYQQILGQGPKLLIQFQNNGVVDDSQLPKDRFSAERLKGVDSTLKIQPAKLEDSAVYLCASRWGLAQRITDTQYFGPGTRLTVL.

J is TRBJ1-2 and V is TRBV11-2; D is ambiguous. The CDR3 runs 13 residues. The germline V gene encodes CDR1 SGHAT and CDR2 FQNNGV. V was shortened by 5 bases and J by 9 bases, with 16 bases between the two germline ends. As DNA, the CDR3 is TGTGCCAGCAGCCGAGACTCTCTCTGGAGCTACACCTTC. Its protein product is CASSRDSLWSYTF.

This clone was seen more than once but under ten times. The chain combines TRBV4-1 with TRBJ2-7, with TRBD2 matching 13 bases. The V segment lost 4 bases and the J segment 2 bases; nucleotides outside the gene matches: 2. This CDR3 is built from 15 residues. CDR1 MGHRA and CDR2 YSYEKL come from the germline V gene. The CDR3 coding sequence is TGCGCCAGCAGCCTGGGGACTAGCGGGACCTACGAGCAGTACTTC. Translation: CASSLGTSGTYEQYF.

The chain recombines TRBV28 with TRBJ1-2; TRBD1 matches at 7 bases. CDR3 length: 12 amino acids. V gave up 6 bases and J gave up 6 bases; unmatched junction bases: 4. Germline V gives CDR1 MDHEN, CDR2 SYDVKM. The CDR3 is CASSSRGDGYTF. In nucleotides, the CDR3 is TGTGCCAGCAGCTCCAGGGGGGATGGCTACACCTTC.

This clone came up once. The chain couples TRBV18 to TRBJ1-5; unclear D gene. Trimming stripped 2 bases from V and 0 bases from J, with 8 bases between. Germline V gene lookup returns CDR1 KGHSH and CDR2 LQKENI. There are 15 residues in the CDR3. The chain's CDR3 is CASSPAGYSNQPQHF. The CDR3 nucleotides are TGTGCCAGCTCACCAGCGGGTTATAGCAATCAGCCCCAGCATTTT.

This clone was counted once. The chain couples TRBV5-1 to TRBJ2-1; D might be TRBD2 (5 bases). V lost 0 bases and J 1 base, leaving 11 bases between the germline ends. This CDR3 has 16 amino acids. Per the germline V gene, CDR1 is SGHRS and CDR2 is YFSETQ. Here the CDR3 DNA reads TGCGCCAGCAGCTTGGTAGTGGGAGCTTCCTACAATGAGCAGTTCTTC. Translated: CASSLVVGASYNEQFF.

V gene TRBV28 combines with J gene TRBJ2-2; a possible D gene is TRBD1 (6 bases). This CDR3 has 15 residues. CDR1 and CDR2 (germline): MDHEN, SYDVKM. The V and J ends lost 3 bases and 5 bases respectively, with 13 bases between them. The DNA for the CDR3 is TGTGCCAGCAGTTTGACAGGAGGAGCGACCGGGGAGCTGTTTTTT. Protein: CASSLTGGATGELFF.

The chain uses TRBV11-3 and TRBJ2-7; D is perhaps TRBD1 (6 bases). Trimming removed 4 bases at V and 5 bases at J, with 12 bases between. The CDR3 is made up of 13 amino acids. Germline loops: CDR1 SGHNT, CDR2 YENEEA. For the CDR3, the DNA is TGTGCCAGCAGCTCGCAGGGGTTGGACGAGCAGTACTTC. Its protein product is CASSSQGLDEQYF.

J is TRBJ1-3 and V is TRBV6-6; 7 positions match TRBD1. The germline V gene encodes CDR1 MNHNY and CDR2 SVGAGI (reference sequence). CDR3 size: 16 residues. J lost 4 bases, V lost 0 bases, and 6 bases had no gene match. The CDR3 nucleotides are TGTGCCAGCAGTTACTCGTCCACAGGGGTCGGAAACACCATATATTTT. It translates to CASSYSSTGVGNTIYF.

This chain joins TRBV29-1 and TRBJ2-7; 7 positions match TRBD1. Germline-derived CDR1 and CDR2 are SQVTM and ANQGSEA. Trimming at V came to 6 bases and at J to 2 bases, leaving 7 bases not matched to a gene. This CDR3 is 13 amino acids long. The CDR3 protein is CSVGTVYTYEQYF. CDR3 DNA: TGCAGCGTCGGGACAGTGTATACCTACGAGCAGTACTTC.

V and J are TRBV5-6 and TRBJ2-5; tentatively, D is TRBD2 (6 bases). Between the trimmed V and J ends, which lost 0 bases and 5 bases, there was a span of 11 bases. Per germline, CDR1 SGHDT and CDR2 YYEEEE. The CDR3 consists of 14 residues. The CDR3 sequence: CASSLVGGDETQYF. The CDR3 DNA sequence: TGTGCCAGCAGCTTGGTCGGCGGGGATGAGACCCAGTACTTC.

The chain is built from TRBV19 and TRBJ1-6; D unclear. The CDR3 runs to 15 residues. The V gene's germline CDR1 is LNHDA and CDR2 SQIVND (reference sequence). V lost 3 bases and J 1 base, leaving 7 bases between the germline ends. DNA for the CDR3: TGTGCCAGTAGTATCTCAGGATCCTATAATTCACCCCTCCACTTT. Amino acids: CASSISGSYNSPLHF.

The CDR3 region is CASGLLAGAVETQYF. CDR3 in DNA: TGTGCTAGTGGGCTATTAGCGGGAGCTGTAGAGACCCAGTACTTC. The V call is TRBV12-5, the J call TRBJ2-5; 9 bases fit TRBD2. The CDR3 runs to 15 residues. V shed 6 bases, J shed 4 bases, and the junction held 9 bases outside the gene matches. Germline CDR1 is LGHNT and CDR2 is FRNRAP.

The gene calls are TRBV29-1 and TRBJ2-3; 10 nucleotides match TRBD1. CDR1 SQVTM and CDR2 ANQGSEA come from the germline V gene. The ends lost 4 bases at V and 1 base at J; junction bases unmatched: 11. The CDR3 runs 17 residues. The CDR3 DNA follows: TGCAGCGTTGCAGGAATTCCGACAGGGGGCGGCACAGATACGCAGTATTTT. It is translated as CSVAGIPTGGGTDTQYF.

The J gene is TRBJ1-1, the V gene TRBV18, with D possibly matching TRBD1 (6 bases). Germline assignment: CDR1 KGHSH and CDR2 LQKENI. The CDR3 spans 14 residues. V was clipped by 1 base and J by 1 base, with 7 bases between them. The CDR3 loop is CASSPLQGNTEAFF. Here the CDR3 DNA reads TGTGCCAGCTCACCACTACAGGGGAACACTGAAGCTTTCTTT.

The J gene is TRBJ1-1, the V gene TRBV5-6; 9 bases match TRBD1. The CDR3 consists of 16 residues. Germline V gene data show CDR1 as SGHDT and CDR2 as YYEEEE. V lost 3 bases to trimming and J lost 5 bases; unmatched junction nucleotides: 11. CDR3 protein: CASSSTWDRARTEAFF. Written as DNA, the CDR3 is TGTGCCAGCAGCTCCACCTGGGACAGGGCACGGACTGAAGCTTTCTTT.